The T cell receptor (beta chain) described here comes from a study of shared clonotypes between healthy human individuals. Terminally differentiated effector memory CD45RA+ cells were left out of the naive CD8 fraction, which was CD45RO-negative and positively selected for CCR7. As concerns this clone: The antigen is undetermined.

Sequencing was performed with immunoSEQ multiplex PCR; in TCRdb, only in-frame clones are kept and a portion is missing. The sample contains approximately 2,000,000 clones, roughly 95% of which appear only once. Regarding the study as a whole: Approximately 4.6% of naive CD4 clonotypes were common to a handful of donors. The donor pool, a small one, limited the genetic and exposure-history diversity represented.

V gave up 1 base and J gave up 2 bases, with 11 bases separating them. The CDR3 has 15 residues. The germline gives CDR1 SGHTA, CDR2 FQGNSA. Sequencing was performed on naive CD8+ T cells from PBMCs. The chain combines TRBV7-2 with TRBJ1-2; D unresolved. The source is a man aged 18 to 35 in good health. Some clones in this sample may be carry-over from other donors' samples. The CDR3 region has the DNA TGTGCCAGCAGCTTAGAGAGGGTCGGGAACTATGGCTACACCTTC. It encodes CASSLERVGNYGYTF.